This TCR beta chain was found in a study of T cell responses to AZD1222 COVID-19 vaccine. This clone is a singleton in its sample. Its specificity is not known. The CDR3 is 17 residues long. Trimming took 5 bases from V and 1 from J, leaving 17 bases between them. Germline V gene data show CDR1 as MNHEY and CDR2 as SMNVEV (reference sequence). Generated by immunoSEQ multiplex PCR, the TCRdb table keeps only in-frame clones and is missing some. Among 130,000 or so clones, over 85% were seen once, and the ten largest hold approximately 3.3%. General study results and limits: Targeting of unmutated variant regions was reportedly seen in nearly half of spike-specific TCRs.

The chain couples TRBV27 to TRBJ2-2; D gene uncertain. The sequencing used peripheral blood, collected on day 0 of AZD1222 vaccination. This TCR came from an adult in good health. This CDR3 is CASSPLRARKNTGELFF. CDR3 bases: TGTGCCAGCAGTCCACTTAGGGCACGGAAGAACACCGGGGAGCTGTTTTTT.